The 18 T cell receptor beta chains reported below all come from one sample, sequenced in a study of shared clonotypes between healthy human individuals. Naive-designated CD8 cells lacked CD45RO, were positively enriched for CCR7, and omitted terminally differentiated effector memory CD45RA+ cells. Sequencing used immunoSEQ multiplex PCR; TCRdb keeps in-frame clones, though not all of them. The table records over 2,000,000 clones, around 93% of them present only once. The sample comprised naive CD8+ T cells from PBMCs. These receptors all come from a man between 18 and 35 years old in good health. Some clones in this sample may be carry-over from other donors' samples.

The genes are TRBV28 and TRBJ2-3; no clear D. Germline CDR1 and CDR2: MDHEN and SYDVKM. Trimming removed 4 bases at V and 0 bases at J, with 17 bases between. CDR3 length equals 17 residues. CDR3 sequence (DNA): TGTGCCAGCAGTTCACTTCCTTCTCGCTGGAGCACAGATACGCAGTATTTT. This sequence encodes CASSSLPSRWSTDTQYF.

The chain joins TRBV10-1 to TRBJ2-2; D is possibly TRBD2 (6 bases). The germline CDR1 and CDR2 sequences are WNHNN and SYGVQD (reference sequence). V lost 2 bases and J lost 1, with 17 bases in between. The CDR3 is 18 amino acids. The CDR3 coding sequence is TGCGCCAGCAGTGAGAAACCGGGACTTACCATGAACACCGGGGAGCTGTTTTTT. This translates into CASSEKPGLTMNTGELFF.

As regards this clone: Other DNA sequences within the sample encode an identical CDR3. The J gene is TRBJ2-7, the V gene TRBV9, with D possibly being TRBD2 (5 bases). The CDR3 contains 14 residues. Germline CDR1 SGDLS, CDR2 YYNGEE. V lost 0 bases and J 3 bases, leaving 10 bases between the germline ends. CDR3 residues: CASSVGGEGYEQYF. CDR3 coding DNA: TGTGCCAGCAGCGTAGGGGGAGAAGGCTACGAGCAGTACTTC.

The chain employs TRBV11-2 and TRBJ2-1, with TRBD2 matching over 10 bases. CDR1 is SGHAT and CDR2 is FQNNGV in the germline V gene. This CDR3 has 16 amino acids. V lost 5 bases and J lost 4; bases outside the gene matches: 8. The CDR3 nucleotides read TGTGCCAGCAGCCCCCCCCCAGCGGGAGGGTACAATGAGCAGTTCTTC. Its protein is CASSPPPAGGYNEQFF.

The V gene is TRBV4-1, the J gene TRBJ2-7; 11 bases map to TRBD1. Germline V lookup: CDR1 MGHRA, CDR2 YSYEKL. Trimming removed 4 bases from V and 7 bases from J; junction bases left unmatched: 6. This CDR3 contains 14 residues. In DNA, the CDR3 is TGCGCCAGCAGCCCGGGACAGGGGGTGGGTGAGCAGTACTTC. Protein: CASSPGQGVGEQYF.

The chain has TRBV19 and TRBJ1-5; D is ambiguous. This CDR3 comprises 14 residues. Trimming removed 7 bases at V and 0 bases at J, with 10 bases between. The germline gives CDR1 LNHDA, CDR2 SQIVND (reference sequence). In DNA form, the CDR3 reads TGTGCCAGTAAAAGAGGATATAGCAATCAGCCCCAGCATTTT. Its protein is CASKRGYSNQPQHF.

The chain combines TRBV5-6 with TRBJ1-2; 7 bases are shared with TRBD1. V lost 2 bases to trimming and J lost 4 bases; unmatched junction nucleotides: 14. The CDR3 extends over 17 amino acids. Germline lookup yields CDR1 SGHDT and CDR2 YYEEEE. CDR3 in DNA: TGTGCCAGCAGCTTTCGACAGGGAGGCTCTTTAAGCTATGGCTACACCTTC. Translating it yields CASSFRQGGSLSYGYTF.

The V call is TRBV19, the J call TRBJ1-5; D remains ambiguous. Germline assignment: CDR1 LNHDA and CDR2 SQIVND (reference sequence). The CDR3 loop spans 15 amino acids. V lost 3 bases and J lost 1, with 10 bases in between. CDR3 coding DNA: TGTGCCAGTAGTATCTGGAGGGCCAGCAATCAGCCCCAGCATTTT. Protein: CASSIWRASNQPQHF.

V usage is TRBV28 and J usage is TRBJ2-7, with a weak D call TRBD2 (6 bases). Trimming left V 3 bases short and J 6 bases short, with 18 bases between. The CDR3 runs 15 residues. Germline CDR1 reads MDHEN; CDR2 reads SYDVKM. The CDR3 here is CASSLFPGGTGEQYF. Here the CDR3 DNA reads TGTGCCAGCAGTTTGTTCCCCGGAGGGACGGGCGAGCAGTACTTC.

The chain couples TRBV4-1 to TRBJ2-7; TRBD1 matches 9 bases. The CDR3 has 16 residues. Trimming cost V 3 bases and J 6 bases; bases outside gene matches: 12. The germline V gene has CDR1 MGHRA and CDR2 YSYEKL. DNA for the CDR3: TGCGCCAGCAGCCACACCCGCGGACAGGGGAAAATCGAGCAGTACTTC. Translation gives CASSHTRGQGKIEQYF.

This chain uses TRBV7-3 with TRBJ1-2; perhaps TRBD1 as D (5 bases). Trimming stripped 5 bases from V and 4 bases from J, with 14 bases between. Germline V gene sequence: CDR1 SGHTA, CDR2 FQGTGA. The CDR3 covers 14 residues. The CDR3 loop is CASSPGGVGYGYTF. CDR3 nucleotides: TGTGCCAGCAGCCCCGGGGGAGTTGGCTATGGCTACACCTTC.

The chain has TRBV27 and TRBJ2-1, with 12 bases matching TRBD2. J was trimmed by 2 bases and V by 7 bases; bases with no gene match: 6. CDR3 size: 16 residues. Germline values: CDR1 MNHEY, CDR2 SMNVEV (reference sequence). The CDR3, as DNA: TGTGCCAGCACCGTAGGGACTAGCGGGCCCTACAATGAGCAGTTCTTC. Amino acids: CASTVGTSGPYNEQFF.

The V gene is TRBV11-2, the J gene TRBJ2-1; D is possibly TRBD2 (6 bases). This CDR3 contains 17 residues. V lost 5 bases, J lost 0 bases, and 17 bases lay in between. CDR1 and CDR2 from the germline V gene are SGHAT and FQNNGV. This CDR3 reads CASSAGSTGFSYNEQFF. The DNA of the CDR3 is TGTGCCAGCAGCGCCGGGAGCACAGGCTTCTCCTACAATGAGCAGTTCTTC. The variable domain in full, with the rest retrieved from reference TRBV11-2 and TRBJ2-1, is EAGVAQSPRYKIIEKRQSVAFWCNPISGHATLYWYQQILGQGPKLLIQFQNNGVVDDSQLPKDRFSAERLKGVDSTLKIQPAKLEDSAVYLCASSAGSTGFSYNEQFFGPGTRLTVL.

The rearrangement joins TRBV21-1 to TRBJ2-7. TRBV21-1 is classified as a pseudogene. CDR3 length: 10 residues. CDR3: CASSNKGGLF. The CDR3 DNA is TGTGCCAGCAGCAACAAGGGGGGCCTCTTC.

Turning to this clone: The same CDR3 arises from other DNA sequences in this sample as well. The rearrangement joins TRBV5-1 to TRBJ1-5, with TRBD1 identical over 7 bases. The CDR3 totals 15 residues. V shed 0 bases, J shed 4 bases, and the junction held 4 bases outside the gene matches. The germline gives CDR1 SGHRS, CDR2 YFSETQ. The CDR3 sequence: CASSLGQGSNQPQHF. The CDR3 DNA is TGCGCCAGCAGCTTGGGACAGGGTTCGAATCAGCCCCAGCATTTT. Supplemented by reference TRBV5-1 and TRBJ1-5, the full variable domain reads KAGVTQTPRYLIKTRGQQVTLSCSPISGHRSVSWYQQTPGQGLQFLFEYFSETQRNKGNFPGRFSGRQFSNSRSEMNVSTLELGDSALYLCASSLGQGSNQPQHFGDGTRLSIL.

The DNA for the CDR3 is TGTGCCAGTAGTATAGTAGGGGATGAGACCCAGTACTTC. This codes for CASSIVGDETQYF. The V gene is TRBV19, the J gene TRBJ2-5; tentative D call: TRBD1 (5 bases). CDR1 and CDR2 (germline): LNHDA, SQIVND (reference sequence). The germline V and J ends were trimmed by 1 base and 5 bases, with 8 bases remaining between them. There are 13 residues in the CDR3.

The gene calls are TRBV25-1 and TRBJ2-7; D ambiguous. This CDR3 spans 13 amino acids. Germline V gene sequence: CDR1 MGHDK, CDR2 SYGVNS. V shed 7 bases and J shed 0 bases, with 10 bases lying between them. The CDR3 spells CASTQLSSYEQYF. The DNA of the CDR3 is TGTGCCAGCACACAGCTTTCCTCCTACGAGCAGTACTTC.

The V gene is TRBV29-1, the J gene TRBJ2-3; 8 positions match TRBD2. Germline assignment: CDR1 SQVTM and CDR2 ANQGSEA. Trimming cost V 7 bases and J 2 bases; bases outside gene matches: 11. The CDR3 is 15 amino acids. The CDR3 DNA reads TGCAGCGCCACCCCGACTAGCGCCTACACAGATACGCAGTATTTT. Amino acids: CSATPTSAYTDTQYF.